The rows below give T cell receptor beta chains drawn from one sample of a study of response to subunit inactivated influenza vaccine. TCRdb re-derived calls from the RT-PCR reads in MiXCR, one entry per CDR3 protein. Of over 650,000 distinct CDR3 sequences detected, less than 20% appear once; the ten largest clones hold around 9.9%. The specimen comprised PBMCs from blood, sampled 5 days after vaccination. Every receptor here comes from a man between 45 and 60 years old who received an inactivated influenza vaccine. Each CDR3 is given with its conserved first and last residue. The D gene is left open where the match is weak. The listing skips clone size in some rows; elsewhere it reads once, few, many or a size class.

j_call,v_call,clone_size,d_call,cdr3_aa,cdr3_nt
TRBJ1-5,TRBV12-3/TRBV12-4,.,.,CASHWGGANQPQHF,TGTGCCAGCCATTGGGGGGGGGCGAATCAGCCCCAGCATTTT
TRBJ2-3,TRBV5-6,few,TRBD2,CASSSDGTSGNRRATQYF,TGTGCCAGCAGCTCGGACGGGACTAGCGGGAATCGCCGGGCTACGCAGTATTTT
TRBJ2-1,TRBV18,few,.,CASSPTRNEQFF,TGTGCCAGCTCACCTACTCGGAATGAGCAGTTCTTC
TRBJ2-7,TRBV4-3,few,.,CASSQEIGVSYEQYF,TGCGCCAGCAGCCAAGAAATAGGCGTGTCCTACGAGCAGTACTTC
TRBJ2-3,TRBV20-1,many,.,CSAIAGARGTDTQYF,TGCAGTGCTATAGCTGGGGCGAGGGGCACAGATACGCAGTATTTT
TRBJ1-5,TRBV20-1,.,TRBD1,CSARDRGFNQPQHF,TGCAGTGCCCGGGACAGAGGGTTTAATCAGCCCCAGCATTTT
TRBJ2-1,TRBV6-2/TRBV6-3,.,TRBD1,CASSNHGTAYNEQFF,TGTGCCAGCAGTAACCATGGGACAGCCTACAATGAGCAGTTCTTC
TRBJ2-6,TRBV6-5,few,.,CASSYHPNRAGANVLTF,TGTGCCAGCAGTTACCACCCAAACAGGGCTGGGGCCAACGTCCTGACTTTC
TRBJ2-1,TRBV20-1,.,.,CSAATPWGYNEQFF,TGCAGTGCTGCGACCCCATGGGGTTACAATGAGCAGTTCTTC
TRBJ2-3,TRBV7-2,.,TRBD2,CASRRTSGSAGADTQYF,TGTGCCAGCAGAAGGACTAGCGGGAGCGCCGGGGCAGATACGCAGTATTTT
TRBJ1-4,TRBV20-1,.,TRBD1,CSARDRTGFYEKLFF,TGCAGTGCTAGAGACCGGACAGGGTTTTATGAAAAACTGTTTTTT
TRBJ2-2,TRBV9,.,.,CASSAQASGELFF,TGTGCCAGCAGCGCCCAGGCTTCGGGGGAGCTGTTTTTT
TRBJ1-6,TRBV5-1,.,.,CASSLAGPNSPLHF,TGCGCCAGCAGCTTGGCCGGACCTAATTCACCCCTCCACTTT
TRBJ2-7,TRBV6-4,.,.,CASSEVAGYEQYF,TGTGCCAGCAGTGAAGTGGCAGGGTATGAGCAGTACTTC
TRBJ2-3,TRBV16,few,.,CASSQSGGLRTHTQYF,TGTGCCAGCAGCCAATCAGGGGGACTAAGGACGCATACGCAGTATTTT
TRBJ1-6,TRBV12-3/TRBV12-4,few,.,CASSLGGDNSPLHF,TGTGCCAGCAGTCTAGGCGGGGATAATTCACCCCTCCACTTT
TRBJ2-3,TRBV29-1,.,TRBD2,CSVGSSGVTDTQYF,TGCAGCGTTGGGTCGAGCGGGGTCACAGATACGCAGTATTTT
TRBJ2-1,TRBV4-3,many,TRBD1,CASSQSLGQGSYNEQFF,TGCGCCAGCAGCCAAAGCCTGGGACAGGGGTCCTACAATGAGCAGTTCTTC
TRBJ1-1,TRBV2,.,.,CASNAPSNTEAFF,TGTGCCAGCAATGCCCCCTCTAACACTGAAGCTTTCTTT
TRBJ1-6,TRBV20-1,few,TRBD1,CSASPGQGTSPLHF,TGCAGTGCTTCTCCGGGACAGGGGACTTCACCCCTCCACTTT
TRBJ2-7,TRBV12-3/TRBV12-4,.,.,CASTFRGYEQYF,TGTGCCAGCACCTTCAGGGGCTACGAGCAGTACTTC
TRBJ2-1,TRBV28,once,.,CASSLSQGWWEQFF,TGTGCCAGCAGTTTATCGCAGGGATGGTGGGAGCAGTTCTTC
TRBJ1-3,TRBV2,few,.,CASTLDSGNTIYF,TGTGCCAGCACCCTGGACAGTGGAAACACCATATATTTT
TRBJ2-7,TRBV12-3/TRBV12-4,few,TRBD2,CASRLTGLADEQYF,TGTGCCAGCAGACTAACGGGACTAGCGGACGAGCAGTACTTC
TRBJ2-1,TRBV7-9,.,.,CDSSSSRALEQFF,TGTGACAGCAGCTCATCCCGGGCCCTTGAGCAGTTCTTC
TRBJ2-2,TRBV7-6,many,TRBD2,CASSLTSGNTGELFF,TGTGCCAGCAGCTTAACTAGCGGGAACACCGGGGAGCTGTTTTTT
TRBJ1-1,TRBV12-3/TRBV12-4,.,.,CASSSGGSTEAFF,TGTGCCAGCAGTTCCGGGGGGAGCACTGAAGCTTTCTTT
TRBJ2-5,TRBV3-1,.,.,CASSAHSEETQYF,TGTGCCAGCAGCGCCCACAGCGAAGAGACCCAGTACTTC
TRBJ1-1,TRBV9,.,.,CASSGPQGMDTEAFF,TGTGCCAGCAGCGGCCCCCAGGGGATGGACACTGAAGCTTTCTTT
TRBJ2-7,TRBV28,.,TRBD1,CASSLDRARSSYEQYF,TGTGCCAGCAGTCTGGACAGGGCTCGGAGCTCCTACGAGCAGTACTTC
TRBJ2-1,TRBV10-3,few,TRBD2,CAISEPGLAGHNEQFF,TGTGCCATCAGTGAGCCGGGACTAGCGGGGCACAATGAGCAGTTCTTC
TRBJ2-7,TRBV28,few,.,CASREPGQSPYEQYF,TGTGCCAGCAGAGAACCGGGACAATCACCCTACGAGCAGTACTTC
TRBJ2-5,TRBV5-6,few,.,CASSLVGLSFGQQAQETQYF,TGTGCCAGCAGCTTGGTTGGTCTAAGCTTCGGACAACAAGCCCAAGAGACCCAGTACTTC
TRBJ2-1,TRBV12-3/TRBV12-4,.,.,CASSLVPLQGSYNEQFF,TGTGCCAGCAGCCTGGTTCCCCTACAGGGCTCCTACAATGAGCAGTTCTTC
TRBJ2-4,TRBV6-2/TRBV6-3,.,.,CASSYRGLDIQYF,TGTGCCAGCAGTTATCGGGGGTTGGACATTCAGTACTTC
TRBJ2-1,TRBV7-2,.,TRBD1,CASSPWRTGIGGEQFF,TGTGCCAGCAGCCCCTGGCGGACAGGCATAGGGGGTGAGCAGTTCTTC